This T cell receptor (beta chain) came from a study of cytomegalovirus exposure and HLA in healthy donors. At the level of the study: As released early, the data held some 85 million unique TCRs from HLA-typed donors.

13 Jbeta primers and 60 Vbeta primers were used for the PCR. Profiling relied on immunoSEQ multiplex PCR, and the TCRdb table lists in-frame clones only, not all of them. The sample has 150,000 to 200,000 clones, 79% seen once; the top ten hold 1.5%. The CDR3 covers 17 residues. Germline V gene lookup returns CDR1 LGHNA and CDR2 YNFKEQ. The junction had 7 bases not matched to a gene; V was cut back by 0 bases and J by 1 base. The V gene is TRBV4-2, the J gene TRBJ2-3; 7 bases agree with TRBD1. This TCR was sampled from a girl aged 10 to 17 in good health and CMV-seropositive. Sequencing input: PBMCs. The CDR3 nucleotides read TGTGCCAGCAGCCAAGATCTAAGGGGGCAAGGCACAGATACGCAGTATTTT. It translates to CASSQDLRGQGTDTQYF.